This T cell receptor beta chain was found in a study of persistence of HIV-infected CD4 T cells. Study at large: Antigen stimulation activated a lower proportion of cells, more of them memory, than anti-CD3/anti-CD28 stimulation. Study-wide results and limits: CMV- and Gag-responding cells had lower TCRbeta richness than CD3/CD28-responding cells. Antigen-responding cells were enriched for degenerate expanded CDR3beta sequences.

Comment on this clone: The antigen is undetermined.

This nonspecific control used anti-CD3/anti-CD28 bead stimulation of CD4+ T cells. Sorting of responding CD4+ T cells relied on upregulated CD40 ligand together with CD69. This CDR3 is 16 amino acids long. Trimming removed 0 bases at V and 8 bases at J, with 14 bases between. Germline V gene sequence: CDR1 MGHRA, CDR2 YSYEKL. The immunoSEQ assay was version 4, run in survey mode. Template was genomic DNA at 10 ng/uL, with up to 1 ug used per sample. Produced via immunoSEQ multiplex PCR; TCRdb's table is partial and in-frame only. The sample yields about 43,000 clones, more than 70% seen once. The TCR originated in an adult man with HIV who was CMV-seropositive. The rearrangement links TRBV4-1 to TRBJ1-6, with no clear D. Sequencing was performed on CD4+ T cells sorted from PBMCs after 18-hour stimulation, taken from a patient who received antiretroviral therapy. CDR3 residues: CASSQEVTRRDSPLHF. The CDR3 nucleotides are TGCGCCAGCAGCCAAGAAGTCACGAGGAGGGATTCACCCCTCCACTTT.